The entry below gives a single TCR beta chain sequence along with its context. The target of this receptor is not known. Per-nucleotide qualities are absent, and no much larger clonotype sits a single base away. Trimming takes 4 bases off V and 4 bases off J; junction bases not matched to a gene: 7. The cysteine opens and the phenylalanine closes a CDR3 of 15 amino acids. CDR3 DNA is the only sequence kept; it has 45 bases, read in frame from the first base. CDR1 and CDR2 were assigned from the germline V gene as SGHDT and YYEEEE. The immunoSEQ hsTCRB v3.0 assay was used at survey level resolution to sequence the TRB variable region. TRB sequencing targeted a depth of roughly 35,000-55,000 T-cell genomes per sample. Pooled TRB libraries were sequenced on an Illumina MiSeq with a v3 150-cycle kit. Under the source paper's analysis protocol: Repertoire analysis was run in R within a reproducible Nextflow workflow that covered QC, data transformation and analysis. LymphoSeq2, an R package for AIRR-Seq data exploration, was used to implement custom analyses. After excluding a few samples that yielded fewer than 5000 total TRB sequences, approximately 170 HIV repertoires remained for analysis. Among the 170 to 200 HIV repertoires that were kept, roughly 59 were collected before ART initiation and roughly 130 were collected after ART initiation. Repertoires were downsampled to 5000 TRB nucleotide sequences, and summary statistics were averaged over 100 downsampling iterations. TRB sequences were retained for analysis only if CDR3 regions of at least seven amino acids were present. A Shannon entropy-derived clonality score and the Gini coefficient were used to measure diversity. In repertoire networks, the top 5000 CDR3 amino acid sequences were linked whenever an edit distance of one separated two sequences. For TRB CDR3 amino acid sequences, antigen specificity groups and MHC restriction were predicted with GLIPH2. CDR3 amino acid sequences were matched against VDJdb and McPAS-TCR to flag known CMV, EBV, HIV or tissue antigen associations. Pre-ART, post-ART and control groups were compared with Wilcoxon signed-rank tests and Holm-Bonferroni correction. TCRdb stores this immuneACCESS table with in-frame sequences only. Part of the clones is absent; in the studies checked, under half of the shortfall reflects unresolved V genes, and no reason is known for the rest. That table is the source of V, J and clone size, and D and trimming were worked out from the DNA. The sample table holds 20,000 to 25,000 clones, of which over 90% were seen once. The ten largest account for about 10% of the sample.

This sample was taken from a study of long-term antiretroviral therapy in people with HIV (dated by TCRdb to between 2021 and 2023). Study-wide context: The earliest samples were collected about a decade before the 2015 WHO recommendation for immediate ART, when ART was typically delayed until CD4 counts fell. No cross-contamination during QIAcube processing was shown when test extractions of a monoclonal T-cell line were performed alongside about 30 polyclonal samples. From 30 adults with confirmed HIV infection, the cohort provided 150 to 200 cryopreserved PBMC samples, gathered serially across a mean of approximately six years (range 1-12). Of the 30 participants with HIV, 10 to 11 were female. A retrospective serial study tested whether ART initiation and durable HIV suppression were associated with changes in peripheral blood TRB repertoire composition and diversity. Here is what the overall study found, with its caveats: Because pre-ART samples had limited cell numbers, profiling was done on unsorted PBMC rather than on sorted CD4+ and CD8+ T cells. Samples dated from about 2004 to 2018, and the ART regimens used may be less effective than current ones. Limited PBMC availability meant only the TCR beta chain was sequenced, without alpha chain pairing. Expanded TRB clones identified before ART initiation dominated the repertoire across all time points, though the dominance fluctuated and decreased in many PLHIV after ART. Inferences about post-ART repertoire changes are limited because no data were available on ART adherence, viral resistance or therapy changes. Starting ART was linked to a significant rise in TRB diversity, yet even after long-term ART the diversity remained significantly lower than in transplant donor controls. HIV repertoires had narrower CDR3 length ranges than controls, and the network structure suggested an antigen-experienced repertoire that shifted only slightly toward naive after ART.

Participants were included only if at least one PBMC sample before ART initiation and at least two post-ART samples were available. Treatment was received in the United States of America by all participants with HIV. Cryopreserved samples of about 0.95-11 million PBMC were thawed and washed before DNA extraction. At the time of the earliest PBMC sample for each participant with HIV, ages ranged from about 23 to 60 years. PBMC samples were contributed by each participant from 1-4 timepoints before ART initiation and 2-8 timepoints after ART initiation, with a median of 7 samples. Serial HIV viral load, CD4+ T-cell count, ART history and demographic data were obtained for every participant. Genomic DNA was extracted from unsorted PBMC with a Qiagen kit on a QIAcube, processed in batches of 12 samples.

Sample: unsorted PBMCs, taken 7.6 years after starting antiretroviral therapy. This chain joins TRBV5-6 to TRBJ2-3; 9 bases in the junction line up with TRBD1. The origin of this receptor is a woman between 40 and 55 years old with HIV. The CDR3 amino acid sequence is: CASSPGTGLADTQYF. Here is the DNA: TGTGCCAGCAGCCCCGGGACAGGGTTGGCAGATACGCAGTATTTT.